Each of the 17 T cell receptor beta chains below was sequenced from the same sample in a study of T cell responses to AZD1222 COVID-19 vaccine. Clones were read by immunoSEQ multiplex PCR, and TCRdb kept only the in-frame ones, dropping some. Of under 150,000 clones in the sample, around nine tenths are singletons; the top ten hold around 10%. This specimen consisted of peripheral blood, obtained on day 0 of MenACWY control vaccination. The receptors derive from an adult in good health.

The chain combines TRBV27 with TRBJ2-3; D gene unclear. Germline assignment: CDR1 MNHEY and CDR2 SMNVEV (reference sequence). This CDR3 has 14 residues. Between the trimmed V and J ends, which lost 2 bases and 4 bases, there was a span of 10 bases. CDR3 sequence reads: CASSLTGVPDTQYF. The CDR3 DNA is TGTGCCAGCAGTTTAACTGGGGTGCCAGATACGCAGTATTTT.

This rearrangement joins TRBV3-1 (or the pseudogene TRBV3-2) to TRBJ2-7; D ambiguous. The CDR3 has 11 residues. Trimming removed 3 bases at V and 4 bases at J, with 4 bases between. Germline assignment: CDR1 LGHDT and CDR2 YNNKEL (reference sequence). CDR3: CASSQGYEQYF. CDR3 nucleotide sequence: TGTGCCAGCAGCCAGGGGTACGAGCAGTACTTC.

The chain carries TRBV29-1 and TRBJ2-5, with TRBD2 identical over 9 bases. The CDR3 has 16 amino acids. J gave up 5 bases and V 2 bases, and 12 bases lay outside the gene matches. The germline gives CDR1 SQVTM, CDR2 ANQGSEA. The CDR3 sequence is CSVEFEGGRARETQYF. The CDR3 nucleotides are TGCAGCGTTGAATTCGAGGGCGGGAGGGCCCGTGAGACCCAGTACTTC.

A note on this clone: Within the sample, other DNA sequences also encode this same CDR3. The gene calls are TRBV9 and TRBJ2-2, with 8 nucleotides matching TRBD2. V dropped 2 bases and J dropped 8; count of bases not matched to a gene: 2. The CDR3 covers 13 residues. CDR1 is SGDLS and CDR2 is YYNGEE in the germline V gene. The CDR3 loop reads CASSVREGGELFF. CDR3 nucleotide sequence: TGTGCCAGCAGCGTCCGGGAGGGTGGGGAGCTGTTTTTT. The full variable domain, rest sourced from reference TRBV9 and TRBJ2-2, is DSGVTQTPKHLITATGQRVTLRCSPRSGDLSVYWYQQSLDQGLQFLIQYYNGEERAKGNILERFSAQQFPDLHSELNLSSLELGDSALYFCASSVREGGELFFGEGSRLTVL.

This chain connects TRBV7-3 to TRBJ1-1; D not resolved. Germline V lookup: CDR1 SGHTA, CDR2 FQGTGA. The germline V and J ends were trimmed by 2 bases and 5 bases, with 15 bases remaining between them. The CDR3 runs 15 residues. The CDR3 nucleotides read TGTGCCAGCAGCTTATCCGGGCGGGGATCGACTGAAGCTTTCTTT. Its protein is CASSLSGRGSTEAFF.

V gene TRBV6-2 or TRBV6-3 combines with J gene TRBJ2-7; TRBD1 aligns across 9 bases. Germline V CDR1 and CDR2: MNHEY, SVGEGT. The CDR3 consists of 15 residues. V lost 4 bases to trimming and J lost 3 bases; unmatched junction nucleotides: 7. CDR3: CASSWGQGINYEQYF. The CDR3 DNA is TGTGCCAGCAGTTGGGGACAGGGTATTAACTACGAGCAGTACTTC.

The genes are TRBV5-1 and TRBJ1-3; D unclear. Deletions cut 5 bases from V and 4 bases from J, with 13 bases between. The CDR3 is made up of 14 amino acids. The germline V gene has CDR1 SGHRS and CDR2 YFSETQ. In nucleotides, the CDR3 is TGCGCCAGCAGGGGCGGATTTGGCGGAAACACCATATATTTT. It yields the protein CASRGGFGGNTIYF.

In DNA, the CDR3 is TGTGCCAGCAGCCATGTGTATGGGAGTAGGGCCAAAAACATTCAGTACTTC. This codes for CASSHVYGSRAKNIQYF. This rearrangement joins TRBV3-1 (or the pseudogene TRBV3-2) to TRBJ2-4; tentatively, D is TRBD2 (5 bases). This CDR3 region has 17 residues. Germline V gene sequence: CDR1 LGHDT, CDR2 YNNKEL (reference sequence). V was trimmed by 3 bases and J by 1 base, leaving 16 bases between them.

This clone has a single count. This chain uses TRBV21-1 with TRBJ1-4; TRBD1 reflects the table's D call only, with no check against the DNA. TRBV21-1 is recorded as a pseudogene. CDR3 size: 17 residues. As DNA, the CDR3 is TGTGCCAGCAGCCCATGGTCTAAACAGGGATTTAATGAAAAACTGTTTTTT. Protein sequence: CASSPWSKQGFNEKLFF.

This chain joins TRBV19 and TRBJ1-2; 7 nucleotides agree with TRBD1. This CDR3 is 16 amino acids long. V shed 4 bases, J shed 0 bases, and the junction held 8 bases outside the gene matches. The germline CDR1 and CDR2 sequences are LNHDA and SQIVND (reference sequence). CDR3 in DNA: TGTGCCAGTAGTAGGTTCGGGCAGGGGGCTAACTATGGCTACACCTTC. This encodes CASSRFGQGANYGYTF. The full variable domain, completed using reference TRBV19 and TRBJ1-2, is DGGITQSPKYLFRKEGQNVTLSCEQNLNHDAMYWYRQDPGQGLRLIYYSQIVNDFQKGDIAEGYSVSREKKESFPLTVTSAQKNPTAFYLCASSRFGQGANYGYTFGSGTRLTVV.

This chain uses TRBV11-2 with TRBJ1-2; a weak D match, TRBD1 (5 bases). Germline CDR1 reads SGHAT; CDR2 reads FQNNGV. This CDR3 is 13 amino acids long. Deletions cut 3 bases from V and 4 bases from J, with 9 bases between. This CDR3 is CASSFRDPYGYTF. The DNA of the CDR3 is TGTGCCAGCAGCTTCCGGGACCCCTATGGCTACACCTTC.

The chain couples TRBV5-6 to TRBJ2-7, with 8 bases identical to TRBD2. V trimming: 2 bases; J trimming: 7 bases; junction bases outside the gene matches: 11. Germline CDR1 reads SGHDT; CDR2 reads YYEEEE. The CDR3 runs to 15 residues. Here the CDR3 DNA reads TGTGCCAGCAGCTTTAGGTCAGCGGGAGTTGGAGAGCAGTACTTC. It translates to CASSFRSAGVGEQYF.

V is TRBV7-3 and J is TRBJ2-7; the D gene is possibly TRBD2 (6 bases). V lost 6 bases to trimming and J lost 4 bases, with 19 bases between them. This CDR3 contains 15 residues. Germline CDR1 SGHTA, CDR2 FQGTGA. In nucleotides, the CDR3 is TGTGCCAGCAGTCCTCATAGCGGCCCAAAGTACGAGCAGTACTTC. As protein: CASSPHSGPKYEQYF.

The chain links TRBV12-5 to TRBJ2-5, with TRBD2 matching 9 bases. V shed 6 bases and J 4 bases; nucleotides not matched to a gene: 6. Germline V gene data show CDR1 as LGHNT and CDR2 as FRNRAP. CDR3 size: 14 residues. The CDR3 loop reads CASGLAGVVETQYF. CDR3 DNA sequence: TGTGCTAGTGGATTAGCGGGAGTAGTAGAGACCCAGTACTTC.

The V gene is TRBV12-3 or TRBV12-4, the J gene TRBJ2-5; 11 bases line up with TRBD2. The V and J ends lost 6 bases and 5 bases, in that order; junction bases with no gene match: 2. The CDR3 loop spans 13 amino acids. CDR3 region: CASRLAGGETQYF. CDR3 DNA: TGTGCCAGCAGGCTAGCGGGAGGTGAGACCCAGTACTTC.

This clone was seen a handful of times. The chain joins TRBV10-2 to TRBJ2-7; 7 bases map to TRBD2. Germline trimming cut 3 bases from V and 1 base from J; bases unmatched to any gene: 3. Germline loops: CDR1 WSHSY, CDR2 SAAADI. The CDR3 is made up of 14 amino acids. In nucleotides, the CDR3 is TGCGCCAGCAGTGAAAAAGCGGGGTCCTACGAGCAGTACTTC. Translating it yields CASSEKAGSYEQYF.

The chain employs TRBV7-9 and TRBJ2-1; 16 nucleotides align to TRBD2. Germline trimming cut 9 bases from V and 7 bases from J; bases unmatched to any gene: 6. This CDR3 spans 15 amino acids. Germline loops: CDR1 SEHNR, CDR2 FQNEAQ (reference sequence). The CDR3 DNA sequence: TGTGCCAGGGGACTAGCGGGAGGGCCGGGAAATGAGCAGTTCTTC. It translates to CARGLAGGPGNEQFF.